One and the same sample provided the 28 T cell receptor beta chains below, sequenced in a study of blood T cell repertoires in COVID-19. Assay: immunoSEQ multiplex PCR; the TCRdb copy retains only in-frame clones and omits some. The table records approximately 240,000 clones, over 80% of them present only once. Input material: peripheral blood. The receptor set was obtained from a human donor in a cohort sampled during active COVID-19.

This chain links TRBV19 with TRBJ1-1; D is uncertain. This CDR3 has 14 amino acids. V was pared by 5 bases and J by 3 bases, with 13 bases between. Germline CDR1 and CDR2: LNHDA and SQIVND (reference sequence). The CDR3, as DNA: TGTGCCAGTAGTCCAATTGACTTGTACACTGAAGCTTTCTTT. Amino acid sequence: CASSPIDLYTEAFF.

This clone has more than one count but fewer than ten. This chain connects TRBV29-1 to TRBJ2-7; TRBD2 matches at 7 bases. Germline V gene lookup returns CDR1 SQVTM and CDR2 ANQGSEA. The CDR3 runs to 15 residues. V lost 2 bases, J lost 0 bases, and 7 bases stayed unmatched. The CDR3 bases are TGCAGCGTTGAAATGAGCGGGATCAGCTCCTACGAGCAGTACTTC. This codes for CSVEMSGISSYEQYF.

This chain connects TRBV19 to TRBJ1-5, with D perhaps TRBD1 (5 bases). There are 13 residues in the CDR3. From germline, CDR1 is LNHDA and CDR2 SQIVND (reference sequence). Trimming left V 9 bases short and J 4 bases short, with 13 bases between. The chain's CDR3 is CASSRQTNQPQHF. The CDR3 region has the DNA TGTGCCAGCTCAAGACAGACGAATCAGCCCCAGCATTTT.

The rearrangement links TRBV28 to TRBJ2-1; TRBD2 matches 10 bases. CDR3 length equals 16 residues. After removal of 5 bases from V and 8 bases from J, the junction contained 12 bases not matched to a gene. Germline values: CDR1 MDHEN, CDR2 SYDVKM. The CDR3 loop is CASSRASGSPVYEQFF. CDR3 in DNA: TGTGCCAGCAGTCGGGCTAGCGGGAGTCCGGTGTATGAGCAGTTCTTC.

The chain recombines TRBV6-1 with TRBJ1-1, with D possibly being TRBD1 (5 bases). The CDR3 has 13 residues. Germline lookup yields CDR1 MNHNS and CDR2 SASEGT. Trimming pared 3 bases from V and 2 bases from J, leaving 7 bases between. The CDR3 sequence is CASSDRDNTEAFF. The CDR3 DNA is TGTGCCAGCAGTGACAGGGATAACACTGAAGCTTTCTTT.

A single count supports this clone. This chain uses TRBV19 with TRBJ1-5; D is undetermined. The CDR3 is 14 amino acids. Trimming removed 3 bases from V and 9 bases from J, with 15 bases in between. CDR1 and CDR2 (germline): LNHDA, SQIVND (reference sequence). CDR3 in DNA: TGTGCCAGTAGTATTGGGCATTCCAATGCGCCCCAGCATTTT. Residues: CASSIGHSNAPQHF.

J is TRBJ2-1 and V is TRBV7-6, with D tentatively TRBD2 (6 bases). The CDR3 has 17 amino acids. Germline V gives CDR1 SGHVS, CDR2 FNYEAQ. V was trimmed by 2 bases and J by 0 bases, leaving 14 bases between them. The CDR3 nucleotides are TGTGCCAGCAGCTTAAGGGCTAGCGCCAGCTCCTACAATGAGCAGTTCTTC. Its translation is CASSLRASASSYNEQFF.

The V gene is TRBV6-5, the J gene TRBJ2-2, with 8 positions matching TRBD1. The trim removed 2 bases at V and 4 bases at J, leaving 3 bases unmatched. CDR3 length: 15 amino acids. Looked up from germline, CDR1 is MNHEY and CDR2 is SVGAGI. Here the CDR3 reads CASSYQTGVTGELFF. CDR3 sequence (DNA): TGTGCCAGCAGTTACCAGACAGGGGTCACCGGGGAGCTGTTTTTT.

This clone was counted many times. The gene calls are TRBV5-4 and TRBJ2-7; TRBD2 matches at 9 bases. Germline CDR1 SGHNT, CDR2 YYREEE (reference sequence). CDR3 length: 16 residues. V was clipped by 3 bases and J by 3 bases; unmatched bases: 10. The CDR3 spells CASSSGGAGGLYEQYF. The DNA for the CDR3 is TGTGCCAGCAGCTCCGGGGGAGCGGGGGGCCTCTACGAGCAGTACTTC.

This sequence joins TRBV5-5 and TRBJ1-1, with 9 bases that match TRBD1. The CDR3 covers 14 residues. V shed 5 bases and J 3 bases; nucleotides not matched to a gene: 5. CDR1 is SGHKS, CDR2 YYEKEE, per germline (reference sequence). The CDR3: CASSAGTGHTEAFF. Written as DNA, the CDR3 is TGTGCCAGCAGTGCCGGGACAGGGCACACTGAAGCTTTCTTT.

The J gene is TRBJ1-1, the V gene TRBV27, with 8 bases identical to TRBD1. V lost 6 bases, J lost 3 bases, and 3 bases stayed unmatched. CDR3 length equals 13 residues. In germline, CDR1 is MNHEY, CDR2 SMNVEV (reference sequence). The CDR3 is CASSLRGHTEAFF. CDR3 nucleotide sequence: TGTGCCAGCAGCCTCAGGGGGCACACTGAAGCTTTCTTT.

The chain links TRBV5-1 to TRBJ2-1, with 10 nucleotides matching TRBD2. V gave up 0 bases and J gave up 2 bases; unmatched junction bases: 2. The length of the CDR3 is 16 residues. Germline V lookup: CDR1 SGHRS, CDR2 YFSETQ. The CDR3 is CASSLASGRPYNEQFF. The CDR3 nucleotides read TGCGCCAGCAGCTTGGCTAGCGGGAGACCCTACAATGAGCAGTTCTTC.

The V gene is TRBV5-1, the J gene TRBJ1-2, with TRBD1 identical over 9 bases. J gave up 6 bases and V 7 bases, and 10 bases lay outside the gene matches. This CDR3 is built from 14 residues. The V gene's germline CDR1 is SGHRS and CDR2 YFSETQ. In DNA, the CDR3 is TGCGCCAGCCGAACAGGGGGCCCAGTCGATGGCTACACCTTC. This codes for CASRTGGPVDGYTF.

The chain is built from TRBV19 and TRBJ2-3, with 8 bases lining up with TRBD2. The CDR3 totals 14 residues. Germline-derived CDR1 and CDR2 are LNHDA and SQIVND (reference sequence). V lost 4 bases, J lost 6 bases, and 6 bases stayed unmatched. The CDR3 protein is CASSNGGAEDTQYF. The CDR3 DNA is TGTGCCAGTAGTAACGGGGGGGCTGAGGATACGCAGTATTTT.

This rearrangement joins TRBV24-1 to TRBJ2-5; TRBD1 agrees at 9 bases. CDR1 and CDR2 (germline): KGHDR, SFDVKD. The CDR3 has 13 amino acids. V shed 6 bases and J 3 bases; nucleotides not matched to a gene: 1. CDR3 nucleotide sequence: TGTGCCACCAGTCGGACAGGGGAAGAGACCCAGTACTTC. This translates into CATSRTGEETQYF.

The chain joins TRBV5-6 to TRBJ2-7, with TRBD2 matching over 10 bases. J gave up 4 bases and V 3 bases, and 4 bases lay outside the gene matches. The CDR3 contains 14 residues. Looked up from germline, CDR1 is SGHDT and CDR2 is YYEEEE. The CDR3 DNA reads as TGTGCCAGCAGCTCTAGCGGGAGTACATACGAGCAGTACTTC. Translating it yields CASSSSGSTYEQYF.

The chain carries TRBV9 and TRBJ1-6; the match to TRBD1 covers 11 bases. The CDR3 loop spans 19 amino acids. Germline CDR1 is SGDLS and CDR2 is YYNGEE. V gave up 2 bases and J gave up 0 bases; unmatched junction bases: 7. This chain's CDR3 is CASSVRDRGTSSYNSPLHF. As DNA, the CDR3 is TGTGCCAGCAGCGTCCGGGACAGGGGGACGAGCTCCTATAATTCACCCCTCCACTTT.

J is TRBJ2-1 and V is TRBV6-1; tentative D call: TRBD1 (5 bases). Trimming cost V 1 base and J 16 bases, with 20 bases left between them. There are 14 residues in the CDR3. The germline CDR1 and CDR2 sequences are MNHNS and SASEGT. The CDR3 coding sequence is TGTGCCAGCAGTGAAGAAGGTTTCAGGGCCCAGGAATTCTTC. Translation: CASSEEGFRAQEFF.

In this sample, this clone turned up a few times. The chain uses TRBV27 and TRBJ1-3; the D gene is possibly TRBD1 (6 bases). This CDR3 is 15 amino acids long. V was trimmed by 5 bases and J by 3 bases, leaving 14 bases between them. Germline CDR1 MNHEY, CDR2 SMNVEV (reference sequence). CDR3 sequence (DNA): TGTGCCAGCAGTCCATACAGACAGGTTGGAAACACCATATATTTT. It yields the protein CASSPYRQVGNTIYF.

V is TRBV28 and J is TRBJ1-2; 7 bases map to TRBD1. The CDR3 is 14 residues long. Germline V CDR1 and CDR2: MDHEN, SYDVKM. V was clipped by 2 bases and J by 5 bases; unmatched bases: 5. CDR3 nucleotide sequence: TGTGCCAGCAGTTTAGTCAACAGGGGATATGGCTACACCTTC. Its protein product is CASSLVNRGYGYTF.

The chain employs TRBV29-1 and TRBJ1-2, with a possible D match to TRBD1 (5 bases). This CDR3 is built from 11 residues. V lost 7 bases to trimming and J lost 8 bases, with 14 bases between them. Germline V lookup: CDR1 SQVTM, CDR2 ANQGSEA. The chain's CDR3 is CSGGEGGGYTF. In DNA form, the CDR3 reads TGCAGCGGGGGGGAGGGCGGAGGCTACACCTTC.

V gene TRBV18 combines with J gene TRBJ1-1, with D possibly matching TRBD1 (5 bases). V dropped 1 base and J dropped 3 bases, with 9 bases sitting between them. The CDR3 is made up of 14 amino acids. Germline assignment: CDR1 KGHSH and CDR2 LQKENI. The CDR3 spells CASSPLGTDTEAFF. The DNA of the CDR3 is TGTGCCAGCTCACCACTTGGGACTGACACTGAAGCTTTCTTT.

This chain connects TRBV7-2 to TRBJ1-5; possible D gene TRBD1, 6 bases. Trimming left V 5 bases short and J 0 bases short, with 11 bases between. The CDR3 sequence is 15 residues long. CDR1 and CDR2 (germline): SGHTA, FQGNSA. CDR3: CASSPRQVSNQPQHF. Here the CDR3 DNA reads TGTGCCAGCAGCCCCAGACAGGTTAGCAATCAGCCCCAGCATTTT.

Points on this clone: At one of its ends the junction is not consistent with the germline gene, which may arise from a read error. This sequence joins TRBV28 and TRBJ1-4; possibly TRBD1 for D (6 bases). The CDR3 has 15 residues. Germline CDR1 reads MDHEN; CDR2 reads SYDVKM. CDR3 sequence reads: CASILRTAYNEKLFF. DNA for the CDR3: TGTGCCAGCATTTTAAGGACAGCTTATAATGAAAAACTGTTTTTT. Full variable domain (outside the CDR3, taken from reference TRBV28 and TRBJ1-4): DVKVTQSSRYLVKRTGEKVFLECVQDMDHENMFWYRQDPGLGLRLIYFSYDVKMKEKGDIPEGYSVSREKKERFSLILESASTNQTSMYLCASILRTAYNEKLFFGSGTQLSVL.

This clone was recorded at least ten times. J is TRBJ2-7 and V is TRBV5-4, with 7 positions matching TRBD2. The CDR3 loop spans 15 amino acids. The germline V gene encodes CDR1 SGHNT and CDR2 YYREEE (reference sequence). J gave up 5 bases and V 0 bases, and 8 bases lay outside the gene matches. The CDR3 DNA reads as TGTGCCAGCAGCTTGGCCCGGGAGGTTAGGCACGAGCAGTACTTC. Its protein product is CASSLAREVRHEQYF.

This clone was recorded only once. The chain combines TRBV4-2 with TRBJ1-5, with TRBD1 as a possible D gene (6 bases). Trimming stripped 3 bases from V and 5 bases from J, with 11 bases between. There are 14 residues in the CDR3. Germline V gives CDR1 LGHNA, CDR2 YNFKEQ. DNA for the CDR3: TGTGCCAGCAGCCACCAGGGGACCTATCAGCCCCAGCATTTT. This gives the protein CASSHQGTYQPQHF.

The sample holds one count of this clone. The rearrangement uses TRBV7-3 and TRBJ1-1, with D unclear. The ends were cut back, 2 bases at V and 4 bases at J, with 11 bases in the middle. This CDR3 is 14 amino acids long. The V gene's germline CDR1 is SGHTA and CDR2 FQGTGA. CDR3 DNA sequence: TGTGCCAGCAGCTTAGGTCCAGAGGGCACTGAAGCTTTCTTT. Protein sequence: CASSLGPEGTEAFF.

This rearrangement joins TRBV3-1 (or the pseudogene TRBV3-2) to TRBJ2-5, with 10 bases lining up with TRBD1. Germline CDR1 and CDR2: LGHDT and YNNKEL (reference sequence). Losses at the gene ends were 1 base for V and 12 bases for J; bases not matched to a gene: 2. There are 12 residues in the CDR3. The CDR3 loop is CASSQGQGAKYF. CDR3 DNA sequence: TGTGCCAGCAGCCAAGGACAGGGGGCAAAGTACTTC.